This T cell receptor (beta chain) was recorded in a study of cytomegalovirus exposure and HLA in healthy donors. In the study overall: Around 180 million T cells yielded 100 million or so unique TCR beta sequences in earlier analysis.

Note on this clone: What it recognizes is unknown.

Notes on the study in general: In a later analysis, 17,000 or so TCR beta sequences were associated with HLA alleles at 0.05 false discovery rate. TCR beta sequences reportedly predicted most subjects' HLA-A and HLA-B alleles accurately.

The PCR used 60 Vbeta and 13 Jbeta primers. This table comes from immunoSEQ multiplex PCR, and its TCRdb copy is limited to in-frame clones, with some not included. Here the sample spans around 200,000 clones, around 78% being singletons. Participants comprised healthy donors of bone marrow. Sequenced: PBMCs. The sequence was collected from a woman in her 30s in good health and CMV-seropositive.

The DNA of the CDR3 is TGCACCAGCAGCCCGGCCGCGGGACTAGCGGGCGTAAGCTCCTACAATGAGCAGTTCTTC. It yields the protein CTSSPAAGLAGVSSYNEQFF. The chain links TRBV1 to TRBJ2-1; no DNA check was done on the table's D call, TRBD2. TRBV1 is deemed a pseudogene. The CDR3 consists of 20 residues.